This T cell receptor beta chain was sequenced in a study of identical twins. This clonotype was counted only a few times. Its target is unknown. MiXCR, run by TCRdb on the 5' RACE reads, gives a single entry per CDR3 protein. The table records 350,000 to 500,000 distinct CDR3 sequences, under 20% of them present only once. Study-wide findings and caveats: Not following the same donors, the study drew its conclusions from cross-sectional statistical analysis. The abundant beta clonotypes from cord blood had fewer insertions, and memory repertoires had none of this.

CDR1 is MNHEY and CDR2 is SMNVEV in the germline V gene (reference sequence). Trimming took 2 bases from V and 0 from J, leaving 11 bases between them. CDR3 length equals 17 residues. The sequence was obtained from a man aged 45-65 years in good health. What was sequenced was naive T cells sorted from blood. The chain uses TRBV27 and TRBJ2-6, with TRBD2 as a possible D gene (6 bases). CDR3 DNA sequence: TGTGCCAGCAGTTTAACCATCGGGAGCTCTGGGGCCAACGTCCTGACTTTC. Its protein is CASSLTIGSSGANVLTF.